The clone carrying this TCR beta chain occurred many times. Antigen unknown. CDR3 regions of TCR beta were amplified from RNA transcripts. An opening RT-PCR round employed HTBI primers and preceded a second-round multiplex PCR. Via MiXCR, TCRdb re-called the multiplex PCR reads, giving one row per CDR3 protein. The sample has under 350,000 distinct CDR3 sequences, roughly 15% seen once. This record belongs to a study of Graves' ophthalmopathy and Graves' hyperthyroidism. Germline lookup yields CDR1 LGHDT and CDR2 YNNKEL (reference sequence). The germline V and J ends were trimmed by 4 bases and 0 bases, with 13 bases remaining between them. This CDR3 comprises 16 residues. Broader study findings: A model of 13 signatures distinguished ophthalmopathy from stable hyperthyroidism at around 90% sensitivity and roughly 81% specificity. Prediction of ophthalmopathy progression reached over 65% sensitivity and nearly 75% specificity.

Ineligible for inclusion were patients with other autoimmune diseases, uncontrolled infections, pregnancy or lactation. The TCR sequence derives from an adult man with Graves' ophthalmopathy. Sequenced sample: peripheral blood. This chain connects TRBV3-1 to TRBJ2-4; D remains unclear. The CDR3 DNA follows: TGTGCCAGCAGCCTGCGCGGTGGCGCAGCCAAAAACATTCAGTACTTC. Protein: CASSLRGGAAKNIQYF.